The sequence of this T cell receptor (beta chain) was determined in a study of identical twins. Notes on the study in general: Shared out-of-frame alpha sequences (those common to twins) showed excess low generation probability.

V lost 5 bases to trimming and J lost 0 bases, with 11 bases between them. The germline gives CDR1 SGHTA, CDR2 FQGNSA. The CDR3 has 14 residues. TCRdb recomputed calls from the 5' RACE reads with MiXCR, one row per CDR3 protein. The repertoire holds fewer than 550,000 distinct CDR3 sequences, around 15% seen once, with 0.8% to 1% in the top ten. This clonotype was found a few times. Its target is unknown. These data also featured in a second study, about yellow fever vaccine responses in identical twins.

The origin of this receptor is a woman younger than 30 in good health. The material sequenced was CD4+ T cells sorted from blood. The V gene is TRBV7-2, the J gene TRBJ2-7; D is undetermined. The CDR3 bases are TGTGCCAGCAGCGTTTTACAAAGCTCCTACGAGCAGTACTTC. It codes for CASSVLQSSYEQYF.